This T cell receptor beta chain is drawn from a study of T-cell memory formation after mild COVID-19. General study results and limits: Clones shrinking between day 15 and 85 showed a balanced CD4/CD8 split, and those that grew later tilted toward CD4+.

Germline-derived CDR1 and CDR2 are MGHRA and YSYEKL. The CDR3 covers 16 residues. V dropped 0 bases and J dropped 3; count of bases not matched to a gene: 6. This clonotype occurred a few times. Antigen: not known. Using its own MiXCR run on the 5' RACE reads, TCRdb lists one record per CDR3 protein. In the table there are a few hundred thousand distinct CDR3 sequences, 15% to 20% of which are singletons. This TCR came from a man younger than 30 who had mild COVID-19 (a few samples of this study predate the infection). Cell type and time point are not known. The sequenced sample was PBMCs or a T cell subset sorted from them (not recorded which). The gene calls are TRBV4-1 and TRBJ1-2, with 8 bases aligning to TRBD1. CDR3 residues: CASSQDPGGSYYGYTF. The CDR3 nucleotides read TGCGCCAGCAGCCAAGATCCAGGGGGCTCCTACTATGGCTACACCTTC.